This entry concerns a single T cell receptor beta chain. The sample is drawn from a study of shared T cell receptors in the human thymus. TCRdb keeps only in-frame clones here, not all; method: immunoSEQ multiplex PCR. The sample has 450,000 to 650,000 clones, around 82% seen once. Separately, the same data were catalogued under a study of human thymus T cells. That report adds: Healthy Finnish infants undergoing corrective surgery for congenital heart defects were used as donors. Resections that were taken during corrective heart surgery supplied the thymus tissue. What appeared biased in thymic and blood repertoires was the usage of V and J genes. Highly overlapping thymic repertoires in unrelated individuals were reported by related research.

The TCR comes from a boy younger than two with a congenital heart defect. Sequencing was done on a sample of thymocytes.

The CDR3 nucleotides are TGTGCCTGGAGTGACCCTGGTTCCCTAGCCTACAATGAGCAGTTCTTC. The encoded protein is CAWSDPGSLAYNEQFF. The chain employs TRBV30 and TRBJ2-1; D call uncertain. Deletions cut 1 base from V and 2 bases from J, with 15 bases between. Germline CDR1 reads GTSNPN; CDR2 reads SVGIG (reference sequence). The CDR3 spans 16 residues.